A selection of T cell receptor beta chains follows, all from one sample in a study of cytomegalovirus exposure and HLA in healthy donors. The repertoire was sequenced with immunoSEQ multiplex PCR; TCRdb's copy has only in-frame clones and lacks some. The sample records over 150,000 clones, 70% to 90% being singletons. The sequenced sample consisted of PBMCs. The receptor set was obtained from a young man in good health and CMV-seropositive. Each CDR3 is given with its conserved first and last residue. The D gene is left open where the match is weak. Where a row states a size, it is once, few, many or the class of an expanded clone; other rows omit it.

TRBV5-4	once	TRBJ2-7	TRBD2	CASSLAVSGSPSYEQYF	TGTGCCAGCAGCTTGGCAGTTAGCGGGTCCCCCTCCTACGAGCAGTACTTC
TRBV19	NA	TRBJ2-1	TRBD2	CASSFLRLAGLYNEQFF	TGTGCCAGTAGCTTCTTACGACTAGCGGGACTCTACAATGAGCAGTTCTTC
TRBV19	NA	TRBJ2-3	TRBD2	CASSIRASGPTDTQYF	TGTGCCAGTAGTATTAGGGCTAGCGGTCCCACAGATACGCAGTATTTT
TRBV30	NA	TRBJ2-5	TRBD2	CAWMGSGKKETQYF	TGTGCCTGGATGGGGAGCGGGAAAAAAGAGACCCAGTACTTC
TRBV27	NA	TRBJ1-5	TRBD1	CASSPYLQGAGQPQHF	TGTGCCAGCAGTCCGTACCTCCAGGGGGCAGGCCAGCCCCAGCATTTT
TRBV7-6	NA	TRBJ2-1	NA	CASSRGPGGTPYNEQFF	TGTGCCAGCAGCCGTGGCCCGGGCGGGACCCCCTACAATGAGCAGTTCTTC
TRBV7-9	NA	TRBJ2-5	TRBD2	CASRVAGTKETQYF	TGTGCCAGCAGGGTAGCGGGGACTAAAGAGACCCAGTACTTC
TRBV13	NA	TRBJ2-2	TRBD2	CASSRLAGAGGELFF	TGTGCCAGCAGCCGTCTTGCGGGAGCGGGCGGGGAGCTGTTTTTT
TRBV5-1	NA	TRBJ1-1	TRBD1	CASSLEQGSTEAFF	TGCGCCAGCAGCTTGGAACAGGGGAGCACTGAAGCTTTCTTT
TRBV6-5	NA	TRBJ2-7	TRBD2	CASSSRTSPYEQYF	TGTGCCAGCAGTTCGCGGACTAGCCCCTACGAGCAGTACTTC
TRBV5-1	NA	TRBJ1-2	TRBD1	CASSPGTGGGDGYTF	TGCGCCAGCAGCCCCGGGACAGGGGGCGGGGATGGCTACACCTTC
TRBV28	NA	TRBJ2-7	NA	CASSFKPNGQYF	TGTGCCAGCAGTTTCAAGCCCAACGGGCAGTACTTC
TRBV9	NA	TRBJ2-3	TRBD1	CASSQGTGGTDTQYF	TGTGCCAGCAGCCAAGGGACAGGGGGGACAGATACGCAGTATTTT
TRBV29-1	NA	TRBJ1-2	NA	CSAPGSWGYGYTF	TGCAGCGCCCCGGGAAGTTGGGGCTATGGCTACACCTTC
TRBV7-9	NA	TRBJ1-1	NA	CASSLEAGLEAFF	TGTGCCAGCAGCTTAGAGGCAGGGCTTGAAGCTTTCTTT
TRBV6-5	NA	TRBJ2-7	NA	CASSSIYSDYEQYF	TGTGCCAGCAGTAGTATTTACAGTGACTACGAGCAGTACTTC
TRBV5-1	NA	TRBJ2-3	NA	CASSLGKSEDTQYF	TGCGCCAGCAGCTTGGGGAAATCGGAGGATACGCAGTATTTT
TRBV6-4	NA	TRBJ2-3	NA	CASSNSGGNTDTQYF	TGTGCCAGCAGTAATAGCGGAGGAAACACAGATACGCAGTATTTT
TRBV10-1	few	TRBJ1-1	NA	CASGQGQDEAFF	TGCGCCAGCGGTCAGGGGCAGGATGAAGCTTTCTTT
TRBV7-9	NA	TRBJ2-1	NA	CASSLLGTPYNEQFF	TGTGCCAGCAGCCTGCTCGGGACACCTTACAATGAGCAGTTCTTC
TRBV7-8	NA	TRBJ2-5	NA	CASSFGQQETQYF	TGTGCCAGCAGCTTCGGACAACAAGAGACCCAGTACTTC
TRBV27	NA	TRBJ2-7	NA	CASSLYDNSYEQYF	TGTGCCAGCAGTTTATACGACAACTCCTACGAGCAGTACTTC
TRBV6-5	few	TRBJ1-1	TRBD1	CASSSRTGSDTEAFF	TGTGCCAGCAGTTCTCGGACAGGGTCGGACACTGAAGCTTTCTTT
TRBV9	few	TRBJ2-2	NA	CASSEAIGTAGNGELFF	TGTGCCAGCAGCGAAGCAATAGGGACTGCAGGGAACGGGGAGCTGTTTTTT
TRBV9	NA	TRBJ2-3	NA	CASSGVRNGDTQYF	TGTGCCAGCAGCGGCGTCAGGAATGGAGATACGCAGTATTTT
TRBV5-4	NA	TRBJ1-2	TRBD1	CASSPDRSYGYTF	TGTGCCAGCAGCCCGGACAGGAGCTATGGCTACACCTTC
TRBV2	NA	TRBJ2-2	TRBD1	CASRGTGGYTGELFF	TGTGCCAGCAGGGGGACAGGGGGGTACACCGGGGAGCTGTTTTTT
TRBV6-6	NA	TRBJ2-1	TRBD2	CASRLQATGGYNEQFF	TGTGCCAGCAGGCTACAGGCTACGGGGGGATACAATGAGCAGTTCTTC
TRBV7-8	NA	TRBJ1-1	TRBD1	CASSFQTGETEAFF	TGTGCCAGCAGCTTCCAGACAGGGGAAACTGAAGCTTTCTTT